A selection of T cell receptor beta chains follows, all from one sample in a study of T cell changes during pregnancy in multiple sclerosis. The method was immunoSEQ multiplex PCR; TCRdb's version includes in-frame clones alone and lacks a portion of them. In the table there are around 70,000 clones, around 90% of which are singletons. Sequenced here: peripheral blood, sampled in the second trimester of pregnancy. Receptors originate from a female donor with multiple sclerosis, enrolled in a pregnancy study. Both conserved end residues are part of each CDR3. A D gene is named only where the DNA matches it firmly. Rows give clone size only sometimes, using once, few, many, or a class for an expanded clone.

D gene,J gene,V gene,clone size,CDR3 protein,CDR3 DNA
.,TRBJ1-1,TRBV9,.,CASGGGSTEAFF,TGTGCCAGCGGAGGAGGGAGCACTGAAGCTTTCTTT
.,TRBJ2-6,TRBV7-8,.,CASSKLSHPGANVLTF,TGTGCCAGCAGTAAGCTATCCCACCCTGGGGCCAACGTCCTGACTTTC
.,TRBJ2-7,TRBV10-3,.,CAISAASEQYF,TGTGCCATCAGTGCCGCGTCCGAGCAGTACTTC
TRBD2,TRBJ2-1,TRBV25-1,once,CASSARAGGGEQFF,TGTGCCAGCAGCGCTCGAGCGGGGGGCGGTGAGCAGTTCTTC
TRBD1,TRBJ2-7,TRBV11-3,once,CASSYGTGGSYEQYF,TGTGCCAGCAGCTACGGGACAGGGGGCTCCTACGAGCAGTACTTC
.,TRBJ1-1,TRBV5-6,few,CASSLPRQNTEAFF,TGTGCCAGCAGCTTGCCGAGACAGAACACTGAAGCTTTCTTT
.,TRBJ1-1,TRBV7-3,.,CASSLTAMNTEAFF,TGTGCCAGCAGCTTGACAGCCATGAACACTGAAGCTTTCTTT
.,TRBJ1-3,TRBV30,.,CAWDRDKHSSGNTIYF,TGTGCCTGGGACCGGGACAAACATTCCTCTGGAAACACCATATATTTT
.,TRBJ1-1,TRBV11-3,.,CASSFASSNPVNAFF,TGTGCCAGCAGCTTTGCCTCCAGTAACCCAGTGAATGCTTTCTTT
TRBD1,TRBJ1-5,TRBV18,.,CASSPLGQGAGQPQHF,TGTGCCAGCTCACCACTTGGACAGGGGGCTGGGCAGCCCCAGCATTTT
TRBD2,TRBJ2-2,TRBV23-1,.,CASSQPPGGGQDTGELFF,TGCGCCAGCAGTCAACCACCGGGCGGGGGGCAGGACACCGGGGAGCTGTTTTTT
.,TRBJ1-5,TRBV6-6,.,CASRDSNQPQHF,TGTGCCAGCCGGGATAGCAATCAGCCCCAGCATTTT
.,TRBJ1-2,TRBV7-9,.,CASIFSGGGEYGYTF,TGTGCCAGCATCTTCTCGGGGGGAGGAGAGTATGGCTACACCTTC
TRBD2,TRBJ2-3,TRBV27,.,CASSLGLAATDTQYF,TGTGCCAGCAGTCTGGGACTAGCGGCTACAGATACGCAGTATTTT
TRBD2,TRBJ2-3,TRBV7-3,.,CASSLNGGGATDTQYF,TGTGCCAGCAGCTTAAACGGCGGGGGGGCCACAGATACGCAGTATTTT
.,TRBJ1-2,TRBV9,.,CASSAPQGLIWGYTF,TGTGCCAGCAGTGCCCCACAGGGCCTTATTTGGGGCTACACCTTC
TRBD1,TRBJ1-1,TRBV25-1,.,CASSDADRAMNTEAFF,TGTGCCAGCAGTGACGCGGACAGGGCTATGAACACTGAAGCTTTCTTT
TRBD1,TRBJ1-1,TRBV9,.,CASSEQGASKTEAFF,TGTGCCAGCAGCGAACAGGGGGCATCAAAAACTGAAGCTTTCTTT
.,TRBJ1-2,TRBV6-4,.,CASRSRQALGGYTF,TGTGCCAGCAGATCTCGACAGGCTCTGGGGGGCTACACCTTC
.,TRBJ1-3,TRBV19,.,CASSHGGPGNTIYF,TGTGCCAGTAGTCACGGGGGTCCTGGAAACACCATATATTTT
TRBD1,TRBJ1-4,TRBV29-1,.,CSARPGTRGSTNEKLFF,TGCAGCGCCCGACCCGGGACCAGGGGGTCAACTAATGAAAAACTGTTTTTT
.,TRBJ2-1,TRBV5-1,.,CASSSGDTLNEQFF,TGCGCCAGCAGCAGCGGGGACACTCTAAATGAGCAGTTCTTC
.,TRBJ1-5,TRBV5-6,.,CASSLNGEGQPQHF,TGTGCCAGCAGCTTAAACGGGGAAGGGCAGCCCCAGCATTTT
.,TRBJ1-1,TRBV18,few,CASSPGARTEAFF,TGTGCCAGCTCACCAGGGGCTAGGACTGAAGCTTTCTTT
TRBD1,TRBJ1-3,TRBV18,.,CASSPQGQGGSGNTIYF,TGTGCCAGCTCACCGCAGGGACAGGGGGGCTCTGGAAACACCATATATTTT
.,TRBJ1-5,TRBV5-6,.,CASSQYRYTQPQHF,TGTGCCAGCAGCCAATACAGGTATACTCAGCCCCAGCATTTT
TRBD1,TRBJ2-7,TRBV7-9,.,CASSLPGQGLMYEQYF,TGTGCCAGCAGCCTTCCGGGACAGGGGTTAATGTACGAGCAGTACTTC
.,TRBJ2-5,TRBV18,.,CASSRDTQETQYF,TGTGCCAGCTCACGGGACACCCAAGAGACCCAGTACTTC
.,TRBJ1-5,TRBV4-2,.,CASSQESQGYQPQHF,TGTGCCAGCAGCCAAGAGTCCCAGGGATACCAGCCCCAGCATTTT
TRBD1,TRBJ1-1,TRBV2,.,CASSVGQGGSTEAFF,TGTGCCAGCAGTGTGGGACAGGGCGGTAGCACTGAAGCTTTCTTT
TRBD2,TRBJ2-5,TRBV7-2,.,CASSLDLGLASKTQYF,TGTGCCAGCAGCTTAGACCTTGGACTAGCGTCGAAGACCCAGTACTTC
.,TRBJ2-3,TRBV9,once,CASSPAADTQYF,TGTGCCAGCAGCCCCGCGGCAGATACGCAGTATTTT
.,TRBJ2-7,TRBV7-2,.,CASSRRDSGWEVQYF,TGTGCCAGCAGCCGACGGGACAGCGGGTGGGAGGTGCAGTACTTC
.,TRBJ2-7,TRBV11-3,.,CASSPGSSSYEQYF,TGTGCCAGCAGCCCAGGCTCCAGCTCCTACGAGCAGTACTTC
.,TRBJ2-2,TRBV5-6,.,CASSLGGRGALGDTGELFF,TGTGCCAGCAGCTTGGGAGGTCGGGGGGCCCTAGGCGACACCGGGGAGCTGTTTTTT
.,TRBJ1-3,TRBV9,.,CASSTPPSTPSGNTIYF,TGTGCCAGCAGCACCCCTCCTAGCACTCCCTCTGGAAACACCATATATTTT
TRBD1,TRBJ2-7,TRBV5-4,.,CASSNPGQSTYEQYF,TGTGCCAGCAGCAACCCGGGACAGTCGACCTACGAGCAGTACTTC
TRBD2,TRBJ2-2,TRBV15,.,CATSRDPGGAGTGELFF,TGTGCCACCAGCAGAGACCCCGGGGGGGCAGGCACCGGGGAGCTGTTTTTT
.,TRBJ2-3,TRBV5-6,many,CASSLGRTDTQYF,TGTGCCAGCAGCTTGGGGCGCACAGATACGCAGTATTTT
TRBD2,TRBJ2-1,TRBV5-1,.,CASSIGLGSNEQFF,TGCGCCAGCAGCATCGGACTAGGTTCCAATGAGCAGTTCTTC
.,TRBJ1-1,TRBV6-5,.,CASSSPRGALEEAFF,TGTGCCAGCAGTTCACCCCGCGGAGCCTTGGAGGAAGCTTTCTTT
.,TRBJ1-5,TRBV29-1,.,CSVNWRGERGHQPQHF,TGCAGCGTTAACTGGCGGGGGGAGCGTGGTCATCAGCCCCAGCATTTT
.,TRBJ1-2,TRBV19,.,CASSIDSGYTF,TGTGCCAGTAGTATAGACAGTGGCTACACCTTC
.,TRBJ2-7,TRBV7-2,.,CASSLPRDWEDYEQYF,TGTGCCAGCAGCTTACCCCGGGACTGGGAGGACTACGAGCAGTACTTC
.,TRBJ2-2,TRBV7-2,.,CASSLRLGNTGELFF,TGTGCCAGCAGCCTACGACTAGGGAACACCGGGGAGCTGTTTTTT